This T cell receptor beta chain was sequenced during a study of blood T cell repertoires in COVID-19. Study information: The United States, Italy and Spain provided the acute and convalescent COVID-19 samples. Sources were T cells, B-cell-depleted T cells, or PBMCs; the material itself was cDNA or gDNA.

Source study methods: Estimates of nucleated cell counts were drawn from the amplification of reference gene primers. Sequenced by immunoSEQ multiplex PCR; TCRdb stores in-frame clones only, minus some. V, J and clone size are those of that table, while D and trimming were read from the DNA. The sample lists 350,000 or so clones, 70% to 90% occurring once. Those enrolled in Seattle joined during active infection and were followed longitudinally afterward. Germline V gene lookup returns CDR1 LGHNA and CDR2 YSLEER. The trim removed 1 base at V and 5 bases at J, leaving 5 bases unmatched. The CDR3 is made up of 14 amino acids.

The chain recombines TRBV4-3 with TRBJ2-7, with 7 bases identical to TRBD1. Sequencing was carried out using peripheral blood. This sequence originates from a woman aged 30 to 39 with COVID-19, enrolled during active disease. CDR3 residues: CASSQVTGWDEQYF. The DNA for the CDR3 is TGCGCCAGCAGCCAAGTGACAGGGTGGGACGAGCAGTACTTC.